This T cell receptor (beta chain) was identified during a study of cytotoxic CD8 clonotypes in ibrutinib-treated CLL. Generated by immunoSEQ multiplex PCR, the TCRdb table keeps only in-frame clones and is missing some. The sample lists tens of thousands of clones, 68% occurring once. Library input was about 1.8 micrograms of DNA from cryopreserved PBMCs. Trimming removed 5 bases at V and 1 base at J, with 20 bases between. CDR3 size: 17 residues. Germline V gene data show CDR1 as LNHDA and CDR2 as SQIVND (reference sequence). The rearrangement uses TRBV19 and TRBJ1-1; D unclear. The material sequenced was PBMCs, taken after 12 months of ibrutinib treatment. The TCR sequence derives from a human donor with chronic lymphocytic leukemia. As DNA, the CDR3 is TGTGCCAGTAGTCGGGGTCCTCTAGACCGGTCGAACACTGAAGCTTTCTTT. It encodes CASSRGPLDRSNTEAFF.